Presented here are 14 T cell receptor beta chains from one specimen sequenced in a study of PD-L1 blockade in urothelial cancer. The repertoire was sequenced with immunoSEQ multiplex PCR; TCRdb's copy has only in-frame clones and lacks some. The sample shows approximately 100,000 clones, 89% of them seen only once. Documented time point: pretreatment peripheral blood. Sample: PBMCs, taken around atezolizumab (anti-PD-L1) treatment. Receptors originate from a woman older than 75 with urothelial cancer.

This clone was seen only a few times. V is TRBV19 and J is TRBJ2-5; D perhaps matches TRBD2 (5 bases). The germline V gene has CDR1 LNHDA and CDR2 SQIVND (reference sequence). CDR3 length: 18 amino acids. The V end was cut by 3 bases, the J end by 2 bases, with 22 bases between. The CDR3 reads CASSILSPRTGKQETQYF. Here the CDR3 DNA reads TGTGCCAGTAGTATTTTATCTCCCCGGACGGGGAAACAAGAGACCCAGTACTTC.

DNA of the CDR3: TGCGCCAGCAGCCAAGATCCAGGGGGTACGGGTGAGCAGTACTTC. It is translated as CASSQDPGGTGEQYF. The chain couples TRBV4-1 to TRBJ2-7; 7 nucleotides align to TRBD1. Per the germline V gene, CDR1 is MGHRA and CDR2 is YSYEKL. After removal of 0 bases from V and 7 bases from J, the junction contained 9 bases not matched to a gene. The length of the CDR3 is 15 residues.

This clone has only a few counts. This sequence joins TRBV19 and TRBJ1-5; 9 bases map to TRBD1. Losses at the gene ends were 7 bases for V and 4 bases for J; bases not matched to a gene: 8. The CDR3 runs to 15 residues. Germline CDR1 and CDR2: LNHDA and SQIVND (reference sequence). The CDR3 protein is CASMIQGAGNQPQHF. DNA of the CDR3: TGTGCCAGTATGATACAGGGGGCGGGTAATCAGCCCCAGCATTTT.

In nucleotides, the CDR3 is TGTGCCAGCAGTCTATACCGAGCGGGGGGCACAGATACGCAGTATTTT. Protein product: CASSLYRAGGTDTQYF. This chain uses TRBV6-6 with TRBJ2-3, with 8 nucleotides matching TRBD2. The CDR3 consists of 16 residues. V was pared by 5 bases and J by 1 base, with 8 bases of the junction left unmatched. Germline CDR1 is MNHNY and CDR2 is SVGAGI (reference sequence).

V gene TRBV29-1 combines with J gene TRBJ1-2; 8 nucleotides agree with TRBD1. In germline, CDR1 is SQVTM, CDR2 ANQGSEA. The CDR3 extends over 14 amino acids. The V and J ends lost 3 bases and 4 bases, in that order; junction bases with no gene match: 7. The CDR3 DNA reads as TGCAGCGTTGACGACAGGGGAGTAGGCTATGGCTACACCTTC. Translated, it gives CSVDDRGVGYGYTF.

The CDR3 reads CASSVGPAGGGNEQFF. CDR3 bases: TGTGCCAGCAGCGTAGGTCCAGCGGGAGGGGGAAATGAGCAGTTCTTC. The chain uses TRBV9 and TRBJ2-1; 10 positions agree with TRBD2. Germline-derived CDR1 and CDR2 are SGDLS and YYNGEE. CDR3 size: 16 residues. The V segment lost 0 bases and the J segment 7 bases; nucleotides outside the gene matches: 7. Based on the CDR3 plus reference TRBV9 and TRBJ2-1, the full variable domain is DSGVTQTPKHLITATGQRVTLRCSPRSGDLSVYWYQQSLDQGLQFLIQYYNGEERAKGNILERFSAQQFPDLHSELNLSSLELGDSALYFCASSVGPAGGGNEQFFGPGTRLTVL.

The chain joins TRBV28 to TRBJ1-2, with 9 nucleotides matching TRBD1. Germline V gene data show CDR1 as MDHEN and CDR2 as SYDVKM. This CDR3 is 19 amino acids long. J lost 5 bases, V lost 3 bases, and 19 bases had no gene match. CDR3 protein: CASSLSLRGNRGPGYGYTF. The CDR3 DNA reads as TGTGCCAGCAGTTTGTCGTTGCGGGGAAACAGGGGGCCCGGATATGGCTACACCTTC.

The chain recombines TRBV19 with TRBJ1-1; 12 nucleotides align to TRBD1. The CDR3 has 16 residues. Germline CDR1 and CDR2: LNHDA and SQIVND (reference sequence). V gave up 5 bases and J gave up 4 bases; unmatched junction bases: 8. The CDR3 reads CASSLGTGGLGTEAFF. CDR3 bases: TGTGCCAGTAGTCTGGGGACAGGGGGCCTTGGCACTGAAGCTTTCTTT.

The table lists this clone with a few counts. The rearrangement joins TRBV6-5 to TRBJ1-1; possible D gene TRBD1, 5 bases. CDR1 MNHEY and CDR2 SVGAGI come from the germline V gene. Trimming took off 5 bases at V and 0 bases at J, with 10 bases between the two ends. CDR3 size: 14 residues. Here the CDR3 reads CASSPDRVNTEAFF. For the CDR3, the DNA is TGTGCCAGCAGTCCAGACAGAGTGAACACTGAAGCTTTCTTT.

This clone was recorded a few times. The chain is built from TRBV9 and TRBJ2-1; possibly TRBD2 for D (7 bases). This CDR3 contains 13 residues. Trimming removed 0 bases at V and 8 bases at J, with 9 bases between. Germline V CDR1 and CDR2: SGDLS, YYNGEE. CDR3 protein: CASSVVGGHEQFF. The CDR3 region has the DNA TGTGCCAGCAGCGTAGTGGGGGGGCATGAGCAGTTCTTC.

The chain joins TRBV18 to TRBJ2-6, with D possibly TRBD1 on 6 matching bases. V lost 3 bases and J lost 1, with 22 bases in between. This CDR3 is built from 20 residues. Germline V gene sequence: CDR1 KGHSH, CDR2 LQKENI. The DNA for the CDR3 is TGTGCCAGCTCACCCTCACCCGGGACACCCGGGGAGTCTGGGGCCAACGTCCTGACTTTC. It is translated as CASSPSPGTPGESGANVLTF.

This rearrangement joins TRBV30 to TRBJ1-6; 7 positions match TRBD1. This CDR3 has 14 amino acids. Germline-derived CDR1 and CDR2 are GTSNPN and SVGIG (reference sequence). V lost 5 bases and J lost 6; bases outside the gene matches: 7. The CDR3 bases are TGTGCCTGGGGGACCGGGACAGCTAATTCACCCCTCCACTTT. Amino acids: CAWGTGTANSPLHF.

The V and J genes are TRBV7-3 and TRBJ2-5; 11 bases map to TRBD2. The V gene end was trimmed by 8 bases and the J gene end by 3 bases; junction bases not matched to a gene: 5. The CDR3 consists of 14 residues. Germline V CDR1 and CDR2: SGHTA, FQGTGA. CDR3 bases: TGTGCCAGCTCGTTAGCGGGAGGGGAAGAGACCCAGTACTTC. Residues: CASSLAGGEETQYF.

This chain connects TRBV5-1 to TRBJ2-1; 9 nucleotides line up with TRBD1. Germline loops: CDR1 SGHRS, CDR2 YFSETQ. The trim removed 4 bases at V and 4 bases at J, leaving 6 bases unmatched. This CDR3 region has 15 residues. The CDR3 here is CASSKGQGAYNEQFF. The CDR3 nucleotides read TGCGCCAGCAGCAAGGGACAGGGTGCATACAATGAGCAGTTCTTC. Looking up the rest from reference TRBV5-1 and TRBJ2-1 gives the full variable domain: KAGVTQTPRYLIKTRGQQVTLSCSPISGHRSVSWYQQTPGQGLQFLFEYFSETQRNKGNFPGRFSGRQFSNSRSEMNVSTLELGDSALYLCASSKGQGAYNEQFFGPGTRLTVL.